This T cell receptor (beta chain) came from a study of blood T cell repertoires in COVID-19. Germline V CDR1 and CDR2: WNHNN, SYGVQD (reference sequence). V was clipped by 8 bases and J by 5 bases; unmatched bases: 3. This CDR3 region has 14 residues. Clones were read by immunoSEQ multiplex PCR, and TCRdb kept only the in-frame ones, dropping some. Of about 140,000 clones in the sample, approximately 85% were seen once. V usage is TRBV10-1 and J usage is TRBJ2-2; 12 bases are shared with TRBD2. Sequenced: peripheral blood. The source of this sequence is a man aged 50-60 years with acute or convalescent COVID-19. The CDR3 nucleotides are TGCGCCAGCTCAGGACTAGCGGGAACCGGGGAGCTGTTTTTT. Translating gives CASSGLAGTGELFF.